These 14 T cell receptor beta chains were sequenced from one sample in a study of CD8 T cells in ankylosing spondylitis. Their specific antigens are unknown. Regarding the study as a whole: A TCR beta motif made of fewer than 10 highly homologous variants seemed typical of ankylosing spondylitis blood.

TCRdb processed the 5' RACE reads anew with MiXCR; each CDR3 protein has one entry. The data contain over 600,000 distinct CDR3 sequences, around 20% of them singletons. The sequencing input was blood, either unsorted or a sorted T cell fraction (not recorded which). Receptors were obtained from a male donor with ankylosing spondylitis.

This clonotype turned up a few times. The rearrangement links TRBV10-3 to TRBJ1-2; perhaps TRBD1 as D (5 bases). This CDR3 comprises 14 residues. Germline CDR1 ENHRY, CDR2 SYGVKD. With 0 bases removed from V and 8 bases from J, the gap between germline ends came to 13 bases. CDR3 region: CAISESVRAVGYTF. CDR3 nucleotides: TGTGCCATCAGTGAGTCAGTCAGGGCGGTCGGCTACACCTTC.

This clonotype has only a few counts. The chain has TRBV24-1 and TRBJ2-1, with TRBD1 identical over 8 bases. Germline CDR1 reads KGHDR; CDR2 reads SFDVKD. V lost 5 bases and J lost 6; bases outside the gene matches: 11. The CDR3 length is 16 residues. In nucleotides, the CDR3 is TGTGCCACCAGTGCCCGGGACAGGCCCTGGGGCAATGAGCAGTTCTTC. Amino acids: CATSARDRPWGNEQFF.

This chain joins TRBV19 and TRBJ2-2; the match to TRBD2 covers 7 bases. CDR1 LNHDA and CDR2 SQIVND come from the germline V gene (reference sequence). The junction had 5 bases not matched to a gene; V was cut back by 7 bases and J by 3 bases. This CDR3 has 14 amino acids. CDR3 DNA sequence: TGTGCCAGTACTCCGGGACTATACACCGGGGAGCTGTTTTTT. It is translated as CASTPGLYTGELFF. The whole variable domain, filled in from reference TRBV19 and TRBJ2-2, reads DGGITQSPKYLFRKEGQNVTLSCEQNLNHDAMYWYRQDPGQGLRLIYYSQIVNDFQKGDIAEGYSVSREKKESFPLTVTSAQKNPTAFYLCASTPGLYTGELFFGEGSRLTVL.

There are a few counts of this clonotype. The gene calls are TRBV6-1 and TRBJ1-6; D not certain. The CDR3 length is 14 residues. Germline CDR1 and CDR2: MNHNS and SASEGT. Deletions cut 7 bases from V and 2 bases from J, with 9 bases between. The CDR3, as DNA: TGTGCCAGCACTAGGGTCACCTATAATTCACCCCTCCACTTT. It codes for CASTRVTYNSPLHF.

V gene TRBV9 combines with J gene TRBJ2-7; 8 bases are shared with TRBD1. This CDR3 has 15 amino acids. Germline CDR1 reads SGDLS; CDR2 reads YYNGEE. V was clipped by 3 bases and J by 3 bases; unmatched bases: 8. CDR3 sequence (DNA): TGTGCCAGCAGCGCCCAGGGGGCATCAGTCTACGAGCAGTACTTC. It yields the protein CASSAQGASVYEQYF.

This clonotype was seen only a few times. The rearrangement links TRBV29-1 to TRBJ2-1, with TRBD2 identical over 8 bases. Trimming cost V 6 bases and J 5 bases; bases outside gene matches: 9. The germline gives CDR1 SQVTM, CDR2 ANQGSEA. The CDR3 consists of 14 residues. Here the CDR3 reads CSVGPSGPNNEQFF. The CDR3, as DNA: TGCAGCGTCGGGCCTAGCGGGCCAAACAATGAGCAGTTCTTC.

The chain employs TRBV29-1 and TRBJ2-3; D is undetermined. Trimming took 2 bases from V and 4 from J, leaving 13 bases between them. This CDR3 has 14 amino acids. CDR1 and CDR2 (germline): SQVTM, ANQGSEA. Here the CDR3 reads CSVEYPKVADTQYF. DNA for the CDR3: TGCAGCGTTGAATACCCGAAGGTCGCAGATACGCAGTATTTT.

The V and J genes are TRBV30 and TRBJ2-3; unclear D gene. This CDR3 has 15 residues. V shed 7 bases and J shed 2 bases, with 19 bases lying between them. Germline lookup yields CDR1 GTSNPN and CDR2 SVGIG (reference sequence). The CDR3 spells CASNSGASITDTQYF. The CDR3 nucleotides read TGTGCCTCCAACAGTGGCGCCTCGATCACAGATACGCAGTATTTT.

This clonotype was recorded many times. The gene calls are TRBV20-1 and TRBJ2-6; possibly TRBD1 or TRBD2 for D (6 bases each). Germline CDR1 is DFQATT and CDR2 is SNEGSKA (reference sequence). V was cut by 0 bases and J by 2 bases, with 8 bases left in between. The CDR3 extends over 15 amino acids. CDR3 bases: TGCAGTGCTAGAGAACGGGGGCCTGGGGCCAACGTCCTGACTTTC. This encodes CSARERGPGANVLTF.

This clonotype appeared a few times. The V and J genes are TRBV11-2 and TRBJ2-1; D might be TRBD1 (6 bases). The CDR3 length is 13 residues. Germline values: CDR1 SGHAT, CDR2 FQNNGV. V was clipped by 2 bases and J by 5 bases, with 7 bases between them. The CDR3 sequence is CASSLRGNNEQFF. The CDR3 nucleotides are TGTGCCAGCAGCTTAAGGGGGAACAATGAGCAGTTCTTC.

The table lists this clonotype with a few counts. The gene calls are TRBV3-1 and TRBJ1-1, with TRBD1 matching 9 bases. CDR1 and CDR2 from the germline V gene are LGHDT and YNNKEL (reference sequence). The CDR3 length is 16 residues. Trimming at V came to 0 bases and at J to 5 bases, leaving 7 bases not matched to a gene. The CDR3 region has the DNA TGTGCCAGCAGCCAAGACACGACAGGGGGTAGTACTGAAGCTTTCTTT. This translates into CASSQDTTGGSTEAFF. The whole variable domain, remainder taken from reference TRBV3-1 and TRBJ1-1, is DTAVSQTPKYLVTQMGNDKSIKCEQNLGHDTMYWYKQDSKKFLKIMFSYNNKELIINETVPNRFSPKSPDKAHLNLHINSLELGDSAVYFCASSQDTTGGSTEAFFGQGTRLTVV.

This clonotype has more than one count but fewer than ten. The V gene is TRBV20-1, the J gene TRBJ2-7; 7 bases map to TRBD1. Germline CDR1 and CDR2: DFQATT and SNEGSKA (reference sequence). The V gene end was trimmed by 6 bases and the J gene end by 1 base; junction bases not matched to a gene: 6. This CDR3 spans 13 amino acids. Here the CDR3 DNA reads TGCAGTGCGGGAGACAGGGTTTCCTACGAGCAGTACTTC. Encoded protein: CSAGDRVSYEQYF.

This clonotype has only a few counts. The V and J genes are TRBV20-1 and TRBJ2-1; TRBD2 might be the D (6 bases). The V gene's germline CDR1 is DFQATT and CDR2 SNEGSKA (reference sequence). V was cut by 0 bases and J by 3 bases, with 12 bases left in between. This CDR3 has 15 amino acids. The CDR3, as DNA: TGCAGTGCTAGAGAGCCCGGGAGATTCTACAATGAGCAGTTCTTC. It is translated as CSAREPGRFYNEQFF.

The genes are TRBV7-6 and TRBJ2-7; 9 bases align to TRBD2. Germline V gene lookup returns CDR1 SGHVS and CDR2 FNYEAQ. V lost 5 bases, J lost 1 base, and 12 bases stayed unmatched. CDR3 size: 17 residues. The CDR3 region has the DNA TGTGCCAGCAGCATCAAACCGGGACTAGCTGGGTCCTACGAGCAGTACTTC. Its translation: CASSIKPGLAGSYEQYF. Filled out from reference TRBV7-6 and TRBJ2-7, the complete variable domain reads GAGVSQSPRYKVTKRGQDVALRCDPISGHVSLYWYRQALGQGPEFLTYFNYEAQQDKSGLPNDRFSAERPEGSISTLTIQRTEQRDSAMYRCASSIKPGLAGSYEQYFGPGTRLTVT.